This TCR beta chain was observed in a study of T cells in Graves' hyperthyroidism and ophthalmopathy. The TCR beta CDR3 regions underwent amplification using RNA transcripts as the source. An initial round of RT-PCR targeting the TCR CDR3 relied on the HTBI primer set. MiXCR was run by TCRdb on the multiplex PCR reads, yielding one entry per CDR3 protein. The sample includes 700,000 or so distinct CDR3 sequences, about 14% of them seen just once. Exclusion of a patient resulted from uncontrolled infection, other autoimmune disease, pregnancy or lactation. Thyroid ultrasound and orbital computed tomography, with clinical symptoms and serum thyroxine and TRAb, informed diagnoses. Source material: blood. This clonotype originated in a woman between 45 and 60 years old with Graves' ophthalmopathy.

Here the CDR3 reads CAISESAGGPYEQYF. The CDR3 bases are TGTGCCATCAGTGAGTCCGCTGGGGGTCCCTACGAGCAGTACTTC. The chain links TRBV10-3 to TRBJ2-7; either TRBD1 or TRBD2 may supply D (5 bases each). Trimming removed 0 bases from V and 2 bases from J, with 11 bases in between. CDR3 length equals 15 residues. CDR1 is ENHRY, CDR2 SYGVKD, per germline.